One and the same sample provided the 28 T cell receptor beta chains below, sequenced in a study of shared clonotypes between healthy human individuals. Produced via immunoSEQ multiplex PCR; TCRdb's table is partial and in-frame only. The sample contains about 770,000 clones, about two thirds of which appear only once. Sequenced material: memory CD4+ T cells sorted from blood. Subset defined: CD45RA-negative fraction. These receptors all stem from a young woman in good health.

The J gene is TRBJ1-2, the V gene TRBV27; 8 bases are shared with TRBD1. Germline values: CDR1 MNHEY, CDR2 SMNVEV (reference sequence). V lost 2 bases, J lost 3 bases, and 8 bases stayed unmatched. The CDR3 runs 16 residues. DNA for the CDR3: TGTGCCAGCAGTTTAAGATTTAGGGGACAGGACTATGGCTACACCTTC. It specifies CASSLRFRGQDYGYTF.

The chain carries TRBV5-1 and TRBJ2-3, with TRBD1 identical over 7 bases. The CDR3 has 15 amino acids. The germline gives CDR1 SGHRS, CDR2 YFSETQ. Losses at the gene ends were 4 bases for V and 2 bases for J; bases not matched to a gene: 7. The CDR3 DNA sequence: TGCGCCAGCAGCGATGGGGACAGTCACACAGATACGCAGTATTTT. Protein sequence: CASSDGDSHTDTQYF.

This chain links TRBV7-9 with TRBJ2-7; D may be TRBD1 (6 bases). Germline assignment: CDR1 SEHNR and CDR2 FQNEAQ (reference sequence). The CDR3 runs to 15 residues. V was cut by 7 bases and J by 1 base, with 17 bases left in between. CDR3 in amino acids: CASNGGAGVSYEQYF. CDR3 in DNA: TGTGCCAGCAACGGTGGGGCAGGGGTTTCCTACGAGCAGTACTTC.

The CDR3, as DNA: TGCAGTGCTTTGATGAGCACTGAAGCTTTCTTT. Translating it yields CSALMSTEAFF. This rearrangement joins TRBV20-1 to TRBJ1-1; D call uncertain. V lost 5 bases to trimming and J lost 4 bases, with 8 bases between them. Germline V gene lookup returns CDR1 DFQATT and CDR2 SNEGSKA (reference sequence). The CDR3 is 11 residues long.

J is TRBJ2-2 and V is TRBV6-1; maybe TRBD1 (6 bases). Per the germline V gene, CDR1 is MNHNS and CDR2 is SASEGT. The germline V and J ends were trimmed by 6 bases and 6 bases, with 14 bases remaining between them. The CDR3 sequence is 14 residues long. The CDR3 region has the DNA TGTGCCAGCAGCGAGGACAGATTCCCCGGGGAGCTGTTTTTT. Protein: CASSEDRFPGELFF.

The rearrangement joins TRBV19 to TRBJ2-6; 9 bases are shared with TRBD1. The CDR3 is 18 amino acids. Germline V gene sequence: CDR1 LNHDA, CDR2 SQIVND (reference sequence). V lost 3 bases and J lost 3; bases outside the gene matches: 9. CDR3 in amino acids: CASSIMGQGPLGANVLTF. CDR3 bases: TGTGCCAGTAGTATCATGGGACAGGGACCCCTTGGGGCCAACGTCCTGACTTTC.

The chain has TRBV4-2 and TRBJ2-5, with 15 bases aligning to TRBD2. J was trimmed by 3 bases and V by 5 bases; bases with no gene match: 4. This CDR3 is built from 16 residues. CDR1 is LGHNA and CDR2 is YNFKEQ in the germline V gene. The CDR3 loop reads CASSSGLAGGKETQYF. As DNA, the CDR3 is TGTGCCAGCAGCTCGGGACTAGCGGGAGGCAAAGAGACCCAGTACTTC.

The rearrangement joins TRBV10-3 to TRBJ2-1; 8 bases fit TRBD2. This CDR3 is built from 15 residues. The trim removed 6 bases at V and 8 bases at J, leaving 12 bases unmatched. Germline V gene lookup returns CDR1 ENHRY and CDR2 SYGVKD. CDR3 in amino acids: CAIRGAGDLLYEQFF. CDR3 DNA sequence: TGTGCCATCAGAGGAGCGGGAGATTTACTCTATGAGCAGTTCTTC.

This chain connects TRBV6-6 to TRBJ1-1; 7 bases fit TRBD1. V gave up 4 bases and J gave up 4 bases; unmatched junction bases: 12. Germline V gives CDR1 MNHNY, CDR2 SVGAGI (reference sequence). The CDR3 runs 16 residues. The chain's CDR3 is CASSSRYRQGGTEAFF. CDR3 in DNA: TGTGCCAGCAGTTCCAGATATCGGCAGGGGGGCACTGAAGCTTTCTTT.

The rearrangement links TRBV4-2 to TRBJ2-7, with D unclear. Between the trimmed V and J ends, which lost 1 base and 3 bases, there was a span of 16 bases. The CDR3 totals 16 residues. Germline V gene sequence: CDR1 LGHNA, CDR2 YNFKEQ. In DNA, the CDR3 is TGTGCCAGCAGCCAAGCCCCCTTAGGCGGCCTCTACGAGCAGTACTTC. Its protein is CASSQAPLGGLYEQYF.

The count of this clone is one. This chain connects TRBV7-3 to TRBJ2-3; 7 bases map to TRBD1. V lost 3 bases, J lost 6 bases, and 6 bases stayed unmatched. Germline V gene data show CDR1 as SGHTA and CDR2 as FQGTGA. The CDR3 loop spans 14 amino acids. The CDR3, as DNA: TGTGCCAGCAGCTTTTTCCAGGGGGTGGATACGCAGTATTTT. As protein: CASSFFQGVDTQYF. Drawing the rest from reference TRBV7-3 and TRBJ2-3, the complete variable domain is GAGVSQTPSNKVTEKGKYVELRCDPISGHTALYWYRQSLGQGPEFLIYFQGTGAADDSGLPNDRFFAVRPEGSVSTLKIQRTERGDSAVYLCASSFFQGVDTQYFGPGTRLTVL.

This clone was counted between two and nine times. This sequence joins TRBV6-1 and TRBJ1-2; TRBD1 matches 9 bases. CDR1 MNHNS and CDR2 SASEGT come from the germline V gene. The CDR3 spans 15 residues. J was trimmed by 5 bases and V by 4 bases; bases with no gene match: 8. The CDR3 is CASSGTGTGSYGYTF. CDR3 DNA: TGTGCCAGCAGTGGAACCGGGACAGGGTCTTATGGCTACACCTTC.

This clone was counted only a few times. The CDR3 region is CASTPYAGGSYEQFF. CDR3 nucleotide sequence: TGCGCCAGCACCCCCTACGCGGGAGGATCATATGAGCAGTTCTTC. The genes are TRBV5-1 and TRBJ2-1; 8 bases line up with TRBD2. From germline, CDR1 is SGHRS and CDR2 YFSETQ. Germline trimming cut 6 bases from V and 8 bases from J; bases unmatched to any gene: 13. The CDR3 contains 15 residues.

This sequence joins TRBV13 and TRBJ1-4; TRBD1 agrees at 8 bases. Germline V gene lookup returns CDR1 PRHDT and CDR2 FYEKMQ (reference sequence). Trimming at V came to 2 bases and at J to 7 bases, leaving 3 bases not matched to a gene. The CDR3 contains 14 residues. CDR3 protein: CASSLQGAGEKLFF. CDR3 nucleotides: TGTGCCAGCAGCTTACAGGGGGCCGGTGAAAAACTGTTTTTT.

J is TRBJ2-2 and V is TRBV10-3; no firm D call. This CDR3 has 15 residues. Trimming took off 2 bases at V and 4 bases at J, with 11 bases between the two ends. Germline CDR1 ENHRY, CDR2 SYGVKD. CDR3 residues: CAISELSLGTGELFF. For the CDR3, the DNA is TGTGCCATCAGTGAGCTTAGCCTGGGCACCGGGGAGCTGTTTTTT.

Comment on this clone: Germline and junction disagree at one end, which may indicate a read error. This rearrangement joins TRBV14 to TRBJ2-5, with D tentatively TRBD1 (5 bases). The CDR3 spans 13 residues. Per the germline V gene, CDR1 is SGHDN and CDR2 is FVKESK. The DNA for the CDR3 is TGTGCCAACAGCCAAGATAACTTAGGGGACCAGTACTTC. Protein sequence: CANSQDNLGDQYF.

This chain uses TRBV7-3 with TRBJ2-1; no reliable D call. The CDR3 extends over 17 amino acids. The V and J ends lost 5 bases and 1 base respectively, with 18 bases between them. Germline assignment: CDR1 SGHTA and CDR2 FQGTGA. The CDR3 region has the DNA TGTGCCAGCAGCCAGTCGCACTTGGGGATATCCTACAATGAGCAGTTCTTC. It encodes CASSQSHLGISYNEQFF.

This chain joins TRBV14 and TRBJ1-1; D ambiguous. Germline V gene data show CDR1 as SGHDN and CDR2 as FVKESK. The V end was cut by 1 base, the J end by 5 bases, with 20 bases between. CDR3 length: 17 residues. CDR3 loop: CASSQGVGRGSRTEAFF. CDR3 DNA: TGTGCCAGCAGCCAAGGGGTTGGGCGAGGTAGTAGGACTGAAGCTTTCTTT.

The chain couples TRBV5-1 to TRBJ2-1, with unresolved D. Germline CDR1 is SGHRS and CDR2 is YFSETQ. The CDR3 has 12 residues. Trimming cost V 4 bases and J 8 bases, with 10 bases left between them. CDR3 sequence reads: CASSATDDEQFF. CDR3 DNA sequence: TGCGCCAGCAGCGCTACAGATGATGAGCAGTTCTTC. Full variable domain (rest looked up from reference TRBV5-1 and TRBJ2-1): KAGVTQTPRYLIKTRGQQVTLSCSPISGHRSVSWYQQTPGQGLQFLFEYFSETQRNKGNFPGRFSGRQFSNSRSEMNVSTLELGDSALYLCASSATDDEQFFGPGTRLTVL.

The V call is TRBV7-9, the J call TRBJ1-4; 8 nucleotides match TRBD1. V shed 3 bases and J 7 bases; nucleotides not matched to a gene: 4. The CDR3 is 14 residues long. CDR1 and CDR2 (germline): SEHNR, FQNEAQ (reference sequence). The CDR3 region has the DNA TGTGCCAGCAGCTTGACAGGGGATGCTGAAAAACTGTTTTTT. This sequence encodes CASSLTGDAEKLFF. The whole variable domain, remainder taken from reference TRBV7-9 and TRBJ1-4, is DTGVSQNPRHKITKRGQNVTFRCDPISEHNRLYWYRQTLGQGPEFLTYFQNEAQLEKSRLLSDRFSAERPKGSFSTLEIQRTEQGDSAMYLCASSLTGDAEKLFFGSGTQLSVL.

The chain combines TRBV2 with TRBJ2-2; no clear D. The CDR3 is made up of 18 amino acids. The V end lost 2 bases, the J end lost 1 base, and 17 bases lay between the germline ends. Per germline, CDR1 SNHLY and CDR2 FYNNEI. CDR3: CASSEISGFAENTGELFF. The CDR3 DNA follows: TGTGCCAGCAGTGAAATTTCGGGTTTTGCCGAGAACACCGGGGAGCTGTTTTTT.

The chain couples TRBV28 to TRBJ1-1, with no clear D. Germline V CDR1 and CDR2: MDHEN, SYDVKM. Between the trimmed V and J ends, which lost 2 bases and 11 bases, there was a span of 15 bases. The CDR3 extends over 13 amino acids. The CDR3 nucleotides are TGTGCCAGCAGTTTAGGCCCCCCGGGTAGGGCTTTCTTT. It translates to CASSLGPPGRAFF.

The rearrangement uses TRBV6-5 and TRBJ2-3; the match to TRBD2 covers 10 bases. The germline gives CDR1 MNHEY, CDR2 SVGAGI. The CDR3 is 15 amino acids. Germline trimming cut 6 bases from V and 4 bases from J; bases unmatched to any gene: 7. CDR3 sequence reads: CASRLAGDSADTQYF. CDR3 bases: TGTGCCAGCAGGCTAGCGGGAGATTCGGCAGATACGCAGTATTTT.

This chain uses TRBV28 with TRBJ2-7; 11 bases align to TRBD2. V shed 5 bases, J shed 3 bases, and the junction held 6 bases outside the gene matches. The CDR3 has 15 residues. The V gene's germline CDR1 is MDHEN and CDR2 SYDVKM. The CDR3, as DNA: TGTGCCAGCAGTCCCCCCGGGACTAGCGGCTACGAGCAGTACTTC. It is translated as CASSPPGTSGYEQYF.

The chain is built from TRBV11-3 and TRBJ1-2, with D unclear. The CDR3 runs 13 residues. CDR1 and CDR2 from the germline V gene are SGHNT and YENEEA. The V gene lost 0 bases and the J gene lost 4 bases, with 6 bases spanning the gap. This CDR3 is CASSLDRRYGYTF. CDR3 nucleotide sequence: TGTGCCAGCAGCTTAGACCGTCGCTATGGCTACACCTTC.

V is TRBV18 and J is TRBJ2-7; possibly TRBD1 for D (6 bases). Germline V lookup: CDR1 KGHSH, CDR2 LQKENI. With 2 bases removed from V and 5 bases from J, the gap between germline ends came to 10 bases. The CDR3 has 13 amino acids. CDR3 residues: CASSPVRGNEQYF. The CDR3 DNA sequence: TGTGCCAGCTCACCAGTAAGGGGGAACGAGCAGTACTTC. Based on the CDR3 plus reference TRBV18 and TRBJ2-7, the full variable domain is NAGVMQNPRHLVRRRGQEARLRCSPMKGHSHVYWYRQLPEEGLKFMVYLQKENIIDESGMPKERFSAEFPKEGPSILRIQQVVRGDSAAYFCASSPVRGNEQYFGPGTRLTVT.

This clone was recorded a few times. J is TRBJ2-6 and V is TRBV29-1; D is uncertain. There are 15 residues in the CDR3. CDR1 and CDR2 from the germline V gene are SQVTM and ANQGSEA. V dropped 4 bases and J dropped 0 bases, with 10 bases sitting between them. This CDR3 reads CSVGVFYSGANVLTF. The CDR3 DNA follows: TGCAGCGTTGGTGTATTTTACTCTGGGGCCAACGTCCTGACTTTC.

The CDR3 coding sequence is TGTGCCGGAAACCGGGGGGGGGCTGAGACCCAGTACTTC. Protein: CAGNRGGAETQYF. The chain carries TRBV2 and TRBJ2-5, with 8 bases fitting TRBD2. Per germline, CDR1 SNHLY and CDR2 FYNNEI. The CDR3 extends over 13 amino acids. J was trimmed by 5 bases and V by 11 bases; bases with no gene match: 10.